This T cell receptor (beta chain) was recorded in a study of CD8 T cells in Susac syndrome. As to this clonotype: No antigen is known for it.

An amount of RNA that ranged from roughly 0.5 to 1 ug was reverse transcribed with random hexamers. TCR beta CDR3 was amplified by immunoSEQ multiplex PCR. This amplification extended across 54 Vbeta and 13 Jbeta segments. TCRdb recomputed calls from the immunoSEQ multiplex PCR reads with MiXCR, one row per CDR3 protein. Among under 200,000 distinct CDR3 sequences listed, approximately 95% were seen once. J gave up 4 bases and V 7 bases, and 12 bases lay outside the gene matches. In germline, CDR1 is KGHDR, CDR2 SFDVKD. The CDR3 consists of 15 residues. Study-wide results and caveats: As the study acknowledged, the number of individuals who were part of its TCR sequencing and HLA analysis was relatively small.

The chain is built from TRBV24-1 and TRBJ2-7, with 7 bases matching TRBD1. The TCR sequence derives from a human donor with Susac syndrome. Sequences were obtained from CD8+ T cells from PBMCs. The CDR3 DNA sequence: TGTGCCACCAGATCGACAGGGTGGCACCTTTACGAGCAGTACTTC. It specifies CATRSTGWHLYEQYF.